This T cell receptor (beta chain) was sequenced in a study of PD-L1 blockade in urothelial cancer. This CDR3 region has 11 residues. Trimming removed 9 bases from V and 2 bases from J, with 8 bases in between. Germline values: CDR1 MNHEY, CDR2 SVGAGI. Data came from immunoSEQ multiplex PCR; TCRdb stores just in-frame clones and leaves some out. The data show approximately 110,000 clones, around 82% seen once. V usage is TRBV6-5 and J usage is TRBJ2-7, with TRBD1 as a possible D gene (6 bases). This specimen was PBMCs, taken around atezolizumab (anti-PD-L1) treatment. The source of this sequence is a man over 45 with urothelial cancer. CDR3 coding DNA: TGTGCCAGGGACAGAACCTACGAGCAGTACTTC. Its protein is CARDRTYEQYF.